The entry below gives a single T cell receptor (beta chain) sequence along with its context. Its antigen is unknown. In germline, CDR1 is LGHDT, CDR2 YNNKEL (reference sequence). With 4 bases removed from V and 0 bases from J, the gap between germline ends came to 6 bases. This CDR3 has 13 residues. The data derive from a study of T-cell memory formation after mild COVID-19. Study-wide findings and caveats: Later expanders leaned CD4+, whereas clones that contracted between day 15 and 85 were balanced CD4/CD8.

TCRdb passed the 5' RACE reads through MiXCR, listing each CDR3 protein once. The table lists around 300,000 distinct CDR3 sequences, approximately 8.4% of them singletons, with approximately 22% in the top ten. The chain carries TRBV3-1 and TRBJ1-1, with D unclear. This TCR was sampled from a man between 18 and 29 years old who had mild COVID-19 (a few samples of this study predate the infection). Cell type and time point are not known. Material for sequencing was PBMCs or a T cell subset sorted from them (not recorded which). CDR3 sequence reads: CASSPMVNTEAFF. In DNA form, the CDR3 reads TGTGCCAGCAGCCCAATGGTGAACACTGAAGCTTTCTTT.